This note documents a single T cell receptor (beta chain) sequence. Its antigen remains unknown. The sequenced target, TCR beta, came from blood CD8+ and CD4+ T cells. Negative isolation was used for CD8+ and CD4+ T cells and FACS enrichment for TEMRA cells. RNA in amounts of roughly 0.5 to 1 ug was reverse transcribed with random hexamers. Amplification of TCR beta CDR3 across 54 Vbeta and 13 Jbeta was performed with immunoSEQ multiplex PCR. In TCRdb, the immunoSEQ multiplex PCR reads were re-called with MiXCR into one record per CDR3 protein. Among hundreds of thousands of distinct CDR3 sequences listed, around 95% were seen once. The data were taken from a study of CD8 T cells in Susac syndrome. Study-wide results and caveats: The number of individuals included in the study's TCR sequencing and HLA analysis was acknowledged as relatively small.

The CDR3 runs 15 residues. Losses at the gene ends were 4 bases for V and 7 bases for J; bases not matched to a gene: 2. Germline CDR1 SGHTA, CDR2 FQGNSA. The chain recombines TRBV7-2 with TRBJ2-1, with TRBD2 matching over 15 bases. The sequence was obtained from a human donor with multiple sclerosis. The sequencing input was CD4+ T cells from PBMCs. CDR3 coding DNA: TGTGCCAGCAGCTGGACTAGCGGGGGGGCGAATGAGCAGTTCTTC. The encoded protein is CASSWTSGGANEQFF.